Sequencing of this T cell receptor (beta chain) was carried out in a study of cytomegalovirus exposure and HLA in healthy donors. CDR3 length equals 11 residues. Per the germline V gene, CDR1 is SNHLY and CDR2 is FYNNEI. The PCR had 60 Vbeta and 13 Jbeta primers. Data came from immunoSEQ multiplex PCR; TCRdb stores just in-frame clones and leaves some out. This table holds 140,000 to 150,000 clones, approximately 80% found once. Sequencing used PBMCs. This sequence originates from a male donor in good health and CMV-seronegative. The rearrangement uses TRBV2 and TRBJ2-7; tentative D call: TRBD1 (6 bases). Here the CDR3 DNA reads TGTTCTCAGGTGGGGGCGTACGAGCAGTACTTC. This gives the protein CSQVGAYEQYF.